The 30 T cell receptor beta chains presented below share a single source sample, sequenced in a study of blood T cell repertoires in COVID-19. This table comes from immunoSEQ multiplex PCR, and its TCRdb copy is limited to in-frame clones, with some not included. This sample has 250,000 to 350,000 clones, with roughly 80% found just once. The source material was peripheral blood. These receptors all stem from a person in their 70s with COVID-19, enrolled during active disease.

The chain uses TRBV3-1 (or the pseudogene TRBV3-2) and TRBJ2-7; 12 bases fit TRBD1. The CDR3 has 15 residues. Trimming at V came to 0 bases and at J to 6 bases, leaving 3 bases not matched to a gene. From germline, CDR1 is LGHDT and CDR2 YNNKEL (reference sequence). CDR3 in DNA: TGTGCCAGCAGCCAAGAGGGACAGGGGGCTGGCGAGCAGTACTTC. Its protein is CASSQEGQGAGEQYF.

The CDR3 reads CASSLRTGSNQETQYF. CDR3 nucleotide sequence: TGTGCCAGCTCACTCAGGACAGGGTCGAACCAAGAGACCCAGTACTTC. The rearrangement uses TRBV18 and TRBJ2-5, with TRBD1 matching 8 bases. CDR3 size: 16 residues. Germline V gives CDR1 KGHSH, CDR2 LQKENI. V shed 4 bases and J 0 bases; nucleotides not matched to a gene: 7.

V usage is TRBV2 and J usage is TRBJ2-5; 8 nucleotides align to TRBD2. V shed 7 bases, J shed 2 bases, and the junction held 9 bases outside the gene matches. Germline V lookup: CDR1 SNHLY, CDR2 FYNNEI. This CDR3 region has 15 residues. This CDR3 reads CASTSTGGQQETQYF. For the CDR3, the DNA is TGTGCCAGCACCTCAACGGGGGGGCAGCAAGAGACCCAGTACTTC.

The V and J genes are TRBV7-8 and TRBJ1-3; 9 bases are shared with TRBD1. V gave up 1 base and J gave up 3 bases; unmatched junction bases: 4. CDR3 length: 16 amino acids. In germline, CDR1 is SGHVS, CDR2 FQNEAQ. CDR3 residues: CASSLEGQGIGNTIYF. In nucleotides, the CDR3 is TGTGCCAGCAGCTTAGAGGGACAGGGAATTGGAAACACCATATATTTT.

The V call is TRBV19, the J call TRBJ2-1; D ambiguous. V lost 6 bases and J 5 bases, leaving 8 bases between the germline ends. This CDR3 comprises 12 residues. Germline values: CDR1 LNHDA, CDR2 SQIVND (reference sequence). CDR3: CASRSLHNEQFF. The DNA for the CDR3 is TGTGCCAGTAGGTCTCTCCACAATGAGCAGTTCTTC.

V is TRBV29-1 and J is TRBJ2-5, with 7 bases lining up with TRBD1. Germline loops: CDR1 SQVTM, CDR2 ANQGSEA. The CDR3 runs 14 residues. V trimming: 4 bases; J trimming: 3 bases; junction bases outside the gene matches: 8. The CDR3 nucleotides read TGCAGCGTTGTCGTCCAGGGGGTTAAAGAGACCCAGTACTTC. It specifies CSVVVQGVKETQYF.

This sequence joins TRBV5-1 and TRBJ1-2, with 10 bases that match TRBD1. This CDR3 is built from 15 residues. The germline V gene encodes CDR1 SGHRS and CDR2 YFSETQ. Losses at the gene ends were 4 bases for V and 8 bases for J; bases not matched to a gene: 11. The CDR3 DNA reads as TGCGCCAGCAGCCCCGACAGGGGGCTACTATTAGGCTACACCTTC. Residues: CASSPDRGLLLGYTF.

The chain carries TRBV19 and TRBJ2-3; 9 bases align to TRBD2. The trim removed 3 bases at V and 2 bases at J, leaving 12 bases unmatched. The CDR3 totals 18 residues. The V gene's germline CDR1 is LNHDA and CDR2 SQIVND (reference sequence). The CDR3 spells CASSMKKRAGGLTDTQYF. The CDR3 DNA reads as TGTGCCAGTAGTATGAAAAAACGAGCGGGGGGACTCACAGATACGCAGTATTTT.

This chain links TRBV14 with TRBJ2-5; 10 bases are shared with TRBD1. Trimming removed 3 bases from V and 5 bases from J; junction bases left unmatched: 6. Germline values: CDR1 SGHDN, CDR2 FVKESK. CDR3 length equals 15 residues. The chain's CDR3 is CASSHRDRGGETQYF. CDR3 nucleotide sequence: TGTGCCAGCAGCCACCGGGACAGGGGTGGGGAGACCCAGTACTTC.

The chain has TRBV11-3 and TRBJ2-7; D is undetermined. Trimming stripped 1 base from V and 4 bases from J, with 17 bases between. Germline CDR1 and CDR2: SGHNT and YENEEA. The CDR3 consists of 16 residues. The CDR3 here is CASSLGPREAGYEQYF. The CDR3 DNA reads TGTGCCAGCAGCTTAGGCCCGCGCGAGGCTGGTTACGAGCAGTACTTC.

V gene TRBV28 combines with J gene TRBJ1-5; D possibly corresponds to TRBD1 (6 bases). The germline V gene encodes CDR1 MDHEN and CDR2 SYDVKM. The CDR3 length is 15 residues. The V end was cut by 5 bases, the J end by 3 bases, with 14 bases between. As DNA, the CDR3 is TGTGCCAGCAGTCCTTCGGACAGACTCAATCAGCCCCAGCATTTT. As protein: CASSPSDRLNQPQHF. Supplemented by reference TRBV28 and TRBJ1-5, the full variable domain reads DVKVTQSSRYLVKRTGEKVFLECVQDMDHENMFWYRQDPGLGLRLIYFSYDVKMKEKGDIPEGYSVSREKKERFSLILESASTNQTSMYLCASSPSDRLNQPQHFGDGTRLSIL.

This chain joins TRBV18 and TRBJ2-7; 7 nucleotides match TRBD1. V trimming: 4 bases; J trimming: 5 bases; junction bases outside the gene matches: 11. CDR1 KGHSH and CDR2 LQKENI come from the germline V gene. The CDR3 spans 15 residues. The CDR3 here is CASSQELDRINEQYF. CDR3 DNA: TGTGCCAGCTCACAGGAACTGGACAGGATTAACGAGCAGTACTTC. The entire variable domain, with the rest obtained from reference TRBV18 and TRBJ2-7, is as follows: NAGVMQNPRHLVRRRGQEARLRCSPMKGHSHVYWYRQLPEEGLKFMVYLQKENIIDESGMPKERFSAEFPKEGPSILRIQQVVRGDSAAYFCASSQELDRINEQYFGPGTRLTVT.

The chain uses TRBV6-5 and TRBJ1-2; 10 bases fit TRBD1. Trimming at V came to 10 bases and at J to 7 bases, leaving 6 bases not matched to a gene. CDR1 MNHEY and CDR2 SVGAGI come from the germline V gene. The CDR3 sequence is 12 residues long. The CDR3 spells CATRGQGGGYTF. The CDR3 DNA sequence: TGTGCCACCAGAGGACAGGGGGGTGGCTACACCTTC.

The V and J genes are TRBV21-1 and TRBJ1-6; TRBD1 is taken as the D call from the table, unchecked against the DNA. TRBV21-1 is marked as a pseudogene. The CDR3 is 19 amino acids. CDR3 amino acids: CASSKERTTNPSYNSPLHF. As DNA, the CDR3 is TGTGCCAGCAGCAAAGAACGGACAACAAATCCCTCCTATAATTCACCCCTCCACTTT.

This chain joins TRBV5-1 and TRBJ2-3, with a weak D call TRBD1 (6 bases). The germline gives CDR1 SGHRS, CDR2 YFSETQ. CDR3 length: 14 residues. V gave up 5 bases and J gave up 5 bases, with 15 bases separating them. The CDR3 DNA reads TGCGCCAGCAGGGCCTTCAGGGGCGGAGATACGCAGTATTTT. It encodes CASRAFRGGDTQYF.

V and J are TRBV5-6 and TRBJ1-2, with 9 bases identical to TRBD1. This CDR3 is built from 15 residues. Germline V lookup: CDR1 SGHDT, CDR2 YYEEEE. The J segment lost 5 bases and the V segment lost 2 bases, leaving 7 bases of the junction unmatched. This CDR3 reads CASSFSPGTGYGYTF. Written as DNA, the CDR3 is TGTGCCAGCAGCTTTTCACCCGGGACAGGGTATGGCTACACCTTC.

This chain connects TRBV30 to TRBJ1-1, with 8 bases lining up with TRBD1. CDR3 length: 15 residues. The V gene's germline CDR1 is GTSNPN and CDR2 SVGIG (reference sequence). After removal of 3 bases from V and 3 bases from J, the junction contained 9 bases not matched to a gene. For the CDR3, the DNA is TGTGCCTGGAGCGCATTAACAGGGGGGCACACTGAAGCTTTCTTT. Its translation is CAWSALTGGHTEAFF.

This chain connects TRBV3-1 (or the pseudogene TRBV3-2) to TRBJ2-1, with 8 nucleotides matching TRBD2. The V segment lost 0 bases and the J segment 8 bases; nucleotides outside the gene matches: 9. The germline CDR1 and CDR2 sequences are LGHDT and YNNKEL (reference sequence). CDR3 length equals 16 residues. CDR3 coding DNA: TGTGCCAGCAGCCAAGAGACACGGGGGGGCCGTTATGAGCAGTTCTTC. It specifies CASSQETRGGRYEQFF.

The chain uses TRBV9 and TRBJ1-2; D may be TRBD1 (5 bases). The germline V gene has CDR1 SGDLS and CDR2 YYNGEE. V dropped 0 bases and J dropped 4 bases, with 7 bases sitting between them. The CDR3 consists of 13 residues. The CDR3 here is CASSVAGGYGYTF. CDR3 sequence (DNA): TGTGCCAGCAGCGTAGCCGGGGGCTATGGCTACACCTTC.

The chain carries TRBV7-3 and TRBJ2-3; D uncertain. This CDR3 comprises 14 residues. CDR1 and CDR2 from the germline V gene are SGHTA and FQGTGA. V shed 3 bases and J shed 2 bases, with 9 bases lying between them. The CDR3 coding sequence is TGTGCCAGCAGCTTCCTGTCAGTCACAGATACGCAGTATTTT. It codes for CASSFLSVTDTQYF.

The chain combines TRBV3-1 (or the pseudogene TRBV3-2) with TRBJ2-1; no reliable D call. V gave up 2 bases and J gave up 0 bases, with 8 bases separating them. The CDR3 length is 15 residues. The germline gives CDR1 LGHDT, CDR2 YNNKEL (reference sequence). CDR3 sequence reads: CASSQLAFSYNEQFF. The CDR3 nucleotides read TGTGCCAGCAGCCAATTGGCCTTCTCCTACAATGAGCAGTTCTTC.

The V gene is TRBV13, the J gene TRBJ1-2; 8 bases are shared with TRBD1. Germline V gives CDR1 PRHDT, CDR2 FYEKMQ (reference sequence). The CDR3 covers 13 residues. J was trimmed by 10 bases and V by 3 bases; bases with no gene match: 7. CDR3 DNA: TGTGCCAGCAGCTTGGACAGGGCCCCTCTCTACACCTTC. Its protein is CASSLDRAPLYTF.

This clone was counted only a few times. V is TRBV6-1 and J is TRBJ1-3; tentative D call: TRBD1 (5 bases). Germline V gene sequence: CDR1 MNHNS, CDR2 SASEGT. The V end lost 3 bases, the J end lost 4 bases, and 16 bases lay between the germline ends. CDR3 size: 16 residues. CDR3 amino acids: CASSENMGGSGNTIYF. CDR3 in DNA: TGTGCCAGCAGTGAGAATATGGGGGGGTCGGGAAACACCATATATTTT.

The chain uses TRBV9 and TRBJ2-3; 16 positions agree with TRBD2. This CDR3 spans 16 amino acids. V lost 3 bases, J lost 5 bases, and 3 bases stayed unmatched. Germline values: CDR1 SGDLS, CDR2 YYNGEE. CDR3 coding DNA: TGTGCCAGCAGCGAGGGACTAGCGGGAGGGCTAGATACGCAGTATTTT. Translation: CASSEGLAGGLDTQYF.

The chain links TRBV2 to TRBJ2-7, with 14 bases fitting TRBD2. Germline V lookup: CDR1 SNHLY, CDR2 FYNNEI. J gave up 0 bases and V 6 bases, and 7 bases lay outside the gene matches. This CDR3 is 17 amino acids long. The CDR3 DNA reads TGTGCCAGCAGGCCCGGACTAGCGGGAGGTCACTCCTACGAGCAGTACTTC. Residues: CASRPGLAGGHSYEQYF.

This clone was seen many times. V and J are TRBV7-9 and TRBJ1-5; D call uncertain. Germline CDR1 is SEHNR and CDR2 is FQNEAQ (reference sequence). Trimming pared 1 base from V and 2 bases from J, leaving 6 bases between. This CDR3 contains 14 residues. CDR3 protein: CASSLGHGNQPQHF. CDR3 DNA sequence: TGTGCCAGCAGCTTAGGGCACGGCAATCAGCCCCAGCATTTT.

V and J are TRBV3-1 (or the pseudogene TRBV3-2) and TRBJ2-3; TRBD2 aligns across 11 bases. The V gene end was trimmed by 4 bases and the J gene end by 2 bases; junction bases not matched to a gene: 5. Germline lookup yields CDR1 LGHDT and CDR2 YNNKEL (reference sequence). This CDR3 has 16 amino acids. The CDR3 DNA reads as TGTGCCAGCAGCCCCCCTAGCGGGGGGACCACAGATACGCAGTATTTT. Translating it yields CASSPPSGGTTDTQYF.

The V and J genes are TRBV7-9 and TRBJ2-7, with D possibly being TRBD1 (5 bases). The V gene lost 2 bases and the J gene lost 4 bases, with 12 bases spanning the gap. The CDR3 is made up of 14 amino acids. The V gene's germline CDR1 is SEHNR and CDR2 FQNEAQ (reference sequence). The CDR3 loop is CASSLRDRVYEQYF. CDR3 bases: TGTGCCAGCAGCTTAAGAGACAGAGTATACGAGCAGTACTTC.

The genes are TRBV10-3 and TRBJ2-3, with TRBD2 as a possible D gene (5 bases). CDR3 size: 13 residues. The germline V gene encodes CDR1 ENHRY and CDR2 SYGVKD. V lost 8 bases to trimming and J lost 0 bases, with 9 bases between them. DNA for the CDR3: TGTGCCATCTCTCCGGGGAGCACAGATACGCAGTATTTT. This translates into CAISPGSTDTQYF.

This chain uses TRBV28 with TRBJ2-4, with D possibly TRBD1 on 5 matching bases. The CDR3 runs to 16 residues. V lost 7 bases and J lost 0, with 16 bases in between. In germline, CDR1 is MDHEN, CDR2 SYDVKM. CDR3 amino acids: CASMMGPQIAKNIQYF. CDR3 nucleotide sequence: TGTGCCAGCATGATGGGGCCTCAAATAGCCAAAAACATTCAGTACTTC.